This TCR beta chain emerged from a study of long-term antiretroviral therapy in people with HIV. General study points: Diversity increased after ART yet remained lower than in transplant donor controls. Repertoires looked antigen-experienced, with only a slight naive shift after ART.

As regards this clone: Its antigen is undetermined.

The immunoSEQ assay was v3.0, run at survey level. Method: immunoSEQ multiplex PCR; TCRdb's copy keeps in-frame clones and lacks some. The sample gives about 25,000 clones, 76% of which show up once; approximately 10% is in the top ten. Per donor, at least one pre-ART and at least two post-ART PBMC samples were obtained. There were roughly 1-10 million cryopreserved PBMC in the samples before DNA extraction. Material: unsorted PBMCs, obtained 1.1 years before starting antiretroviral therapy. The source of this sequence is a woman between 40 and 55 years old with HIV.

The CDR3 spells CASSQDWNQPQHF. The CDR3 DNA reads TGCGCCAGCAGCCAAGATTGGAATCAGCCCCAGCATTTT. V gene TRBV4-3 combines with J gene TRBJ1-5; D gene unclear. V lost 0 bases to trimming and J lost 4 bases, with 4 bases between them. This CDR3 is built from 13 residues. Germline CDR1 LGHNA, CDR2 YSLEER.